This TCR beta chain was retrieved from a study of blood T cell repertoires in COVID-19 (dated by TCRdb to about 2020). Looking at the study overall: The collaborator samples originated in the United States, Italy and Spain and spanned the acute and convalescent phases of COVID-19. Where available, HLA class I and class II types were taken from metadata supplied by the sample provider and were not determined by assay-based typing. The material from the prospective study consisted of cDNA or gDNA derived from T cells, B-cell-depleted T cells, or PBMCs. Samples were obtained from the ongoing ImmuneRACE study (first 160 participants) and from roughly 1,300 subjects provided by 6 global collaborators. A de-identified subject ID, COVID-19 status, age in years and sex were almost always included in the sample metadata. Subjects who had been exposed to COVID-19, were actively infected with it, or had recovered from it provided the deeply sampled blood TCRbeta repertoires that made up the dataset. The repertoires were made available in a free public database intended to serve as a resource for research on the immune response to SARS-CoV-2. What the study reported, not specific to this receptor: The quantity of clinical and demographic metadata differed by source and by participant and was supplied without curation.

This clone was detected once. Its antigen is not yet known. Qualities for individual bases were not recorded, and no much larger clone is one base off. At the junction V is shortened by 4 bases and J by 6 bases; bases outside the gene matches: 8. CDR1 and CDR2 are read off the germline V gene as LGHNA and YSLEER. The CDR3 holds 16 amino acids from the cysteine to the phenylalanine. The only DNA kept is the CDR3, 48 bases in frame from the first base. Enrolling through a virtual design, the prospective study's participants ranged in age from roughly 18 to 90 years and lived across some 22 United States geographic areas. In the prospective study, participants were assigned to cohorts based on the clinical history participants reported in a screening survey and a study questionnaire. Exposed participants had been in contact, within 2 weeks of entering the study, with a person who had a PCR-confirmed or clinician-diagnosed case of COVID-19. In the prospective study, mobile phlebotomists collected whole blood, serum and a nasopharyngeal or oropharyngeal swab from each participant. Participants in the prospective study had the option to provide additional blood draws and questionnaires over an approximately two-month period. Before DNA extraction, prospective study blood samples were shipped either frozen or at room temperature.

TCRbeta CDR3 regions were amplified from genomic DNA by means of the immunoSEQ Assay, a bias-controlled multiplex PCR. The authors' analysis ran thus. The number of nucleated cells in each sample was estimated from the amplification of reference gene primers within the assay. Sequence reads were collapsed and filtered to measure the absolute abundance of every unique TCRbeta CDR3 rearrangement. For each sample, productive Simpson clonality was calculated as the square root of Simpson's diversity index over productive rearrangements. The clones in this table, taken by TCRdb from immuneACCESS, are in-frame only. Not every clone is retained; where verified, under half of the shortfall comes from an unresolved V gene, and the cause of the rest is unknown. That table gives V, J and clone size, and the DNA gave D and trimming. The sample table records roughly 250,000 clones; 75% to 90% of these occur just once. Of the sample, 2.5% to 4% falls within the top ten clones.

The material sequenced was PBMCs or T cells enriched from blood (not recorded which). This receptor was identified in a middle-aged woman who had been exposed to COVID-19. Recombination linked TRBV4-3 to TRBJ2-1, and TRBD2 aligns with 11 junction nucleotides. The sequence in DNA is TGCGCCAGCAGCCGACGTCTAGCGGGGGGCGGCAATGAGCAGTTCTTC. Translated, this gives CASSRRLAGGGNEQFF.